The 27 T cell receptor beta chains presented below share a single source sample, sequenced in a study of blood T cell repertoires in COVID-19. Method: immunoSEQ multiplex PCR; TCRdb's copy keeps in-frame clones and lacks some. The sample has 300,000 to 350,000 clones; around nine tenths are singletons. The sample taken for sequencing was PBMCs or T cells enriched from blood (not recorded which). Every receptor here comes from a young man who had recovered from COVID-19.

The CDR3 spells CASSLLGDYGYTF. CDR3 coding DNA: TGTGCCAGCAGCTTATTAGGGGACTATGGCTACACCTTC. The gene calls are TRBV7-9 and TRBJ1-2; maybe TRBD1 (5 bases). Per the germline V gene, CDR1 is SEHNR and CDR2 is FQNEAQ (reference sequence). The germline V and J ends were trimmed by 2 bases and 3 bases, with 7 bases remaining between them. The CDR3 is made up of 13 amino acids.

This chain links TRBV7-3 with TRBJ1-1; the match to TRBD1 covers 9 bases. This CDR3 spans 13 amino acids. J lost 7 bases, V lost 5 bases, and 5 bases had no gene match. The germline V gene has CDR1 SGHTA and CDR2 FQGTGA. CDR3: CASSEQGAGEAFF. For the CDR3, the DNA is TGTGCCAGCAGCGAACAGGGGGCAGGTGAAGCTTTCTTT.

The chain uses TRBV5-4 and TRBJ1-1; D is ambiguous. CDR3 length: 16 residues. V was cut by 4 bases and J by 0 bases, with 16 bases left in between. Per germline, CDR1 SGHNT and CDR2 YYREEE (reference sequence). CDR3 DNA sequence: TGTGCCAGCAGCGCCAACCCCGGCGGGATGAACACTGAAGCTTTCTTT. It is translated as CASSANPGGMNTEAFF.

This chain joins TRBV25-1 and TRBJ1-1; D is unresolved. V was shortened by 2 bases and J by 3 bases, with 4 bases between the two germline ends. CDR1 and CDR2 (germline): MGHDK, SYGVNS. The CDR3 extends over 12 amino acids. The CDR3 sequence is CASSEPDTEAFF. CDR3 nucleotide sequence: TGTGCCAGCAGTGAACCAGACACTGAAGCTTTCTTT.

This chain links TRBV9 with TRBJ1-2; D might be TRBD1 (6 bases). Trimming shortened V by 8 bases and J by 4 bases, and 12 bases separated the two germline ends. Germline loops: CDR1 SGDLS, CDR2 YYNGEE. The CDR3 totals 12 residues. CDR3 protein: CARRGEGYGYTF. CDR3 sequence (DNA): TGTGCCAGGAGGGGGGAGGGCTATGGCTACACCTTC.

This chain connects TRBV24-1 to TRBJ2-4; a weak D match, TRBD2 (7 bases). V lost 4 bases, J lost 7 bases, and 16 bases lay in between. From germline, CDR1 is KGHDR and CDR2 SFDVKD. This CDR3 comprises 15 residues. The CDR3 reads CATSDTRGARNIQYF. CDR3 DNA sequence: TGTGCCACCAGTGACACTCGGGGGGCGAGGAACATTCAGTACTTC.

This clone has a single count. V gene TRBV3-1 (or the pseudogene TRBV3-2) combines with J gene TRBJ2-1, with D perhaps matching TRBD1 (5 bases). The CDR3 has 15 residues. From germline, CDR1 is LGHDT and CDR2 YNNKEL (reference sequence). The V and J ends lost 1 base and 3 bases respectively, with 10 bases between them. CDR3: CASSQGGVGYNEQFF. CDR3 nucleotide sequence: TGTGCCAGCAGCCAAGGGGGCGTGGGCTACAATGAGCAGTTCTTC.

This rearrangement joins TRBV7-3 to TRBJ2-1, with 10 bases that match TRBD2. J was trimmed by 3 bases and V by 5 bases; bases with no gene match: 10. This CDR3 comprises 17 residues. Germline CDR1 reads SGHTA; CDR2 reads FQGTGA. CDR3 DNA sequence: TGTGCCAGCAGCCCGGAAGGACTAGCGGATCTCTACAATGAGCAGTTCTTC. It yields the protein CASSPEGLADLYNEQFF.

This chain joins TRBV19 and TRBJ1-1; 10 bases are a match to TRBD1. The CDR3 has 15 residues. CDR1 is LNHDA and CDR2 is SQIVND in the germline V gene (reference sequence). The ends lost 3 bases at V and 6 bases at J; junction bases unmatched: 7. The CDR3 coding sequence is TGTGCCAGTAGTATTTGGGACAGGGGAGGCCCTGAAGCTTTCTTT. Translation: CASSIWDRGGPEAFF.

The V gene is TRBV9, the J gene TRBJ1-1; D might be TRBD1 (5 bases). V lost 3 bases, J lost 1 base, and 7 bases lay in between. Germline loops: CDR1 SGDLS, CDR2 YYNGEE. The CDR3 has 13 amino acids. CDR3 sequence: CASSAGGNTEAFF. CDR3 bases: TGTGCCAGCAGCGCGGGGGGGAACACTGAAGCTTTCTTT.

The chain recombines TRBV7-9 with TRBJ2-3, with TRBD2 matching over 12 bases. V lost 2 bases and J lost 5; bases outside the gene matches: 5. Germline V gene sequence: CDR1 SEHNR, CDR2 FQNEAQ (reference sequence). This CDR3 region has 16 residues. The CDR3 reads CASSLPTSGGIDTQYF. The CDR3 nucleotides are TGTGCCAGCAGCTTACCGACTAGCGGGGGTATAGATACGCAGTATTTT.

The chain joins TRBV9 to TRBJ1-1; 7 nucleotides agree with TRBD1. The J segment lost 5 bases and the V segment lost 2 bases, leaving 9 bases of the junction unmatched. This CDR3 is built from 15 residues. Germline V gene data show CDR1 as SGDLS and CDR2 as YYNGEE. In DNA, the CDR3 is TGTGCCAGCAGCGTCACGACAGGGTTGGTTACTGAAGCTTTCTTT. Residues: CASSVTTGLVTEAFF.

This clone has just one count. The rearrangement links TRBV19 to TRBJ2-1; 11 positions agree with TRBD2. The germline CDR1 and CDR2 sequences are LNHDA and SQIVND (reference sequence). The CDR3 extends over 18 amino acids. V lost 4 bases, J lost 0 bases, and 8 bases stayed unmatched. CDR3 region: CASSKPGLAESSYNEQFF. CDR3 nucleotides: TGTGCCAGTAGTAAGCCGGGACTAGCGGAGAGCTCCTACAATGAGCAGTTCTTC.

In its sample, this clone was seen once. This chain links TRBV2 with TRBJ1-1, with D perhaps TRBD1 (6 bases). Germline values: CDR1 SNHLY, CDR2 FYNNEI. The CDR3 spans 14 residues. The V gene lost 6 bases and the J gene lost 2 bases, with 13 bases spanning the gap. The CDR3 here is CASRDSSFNTEAFF. The CDR3 region has the DNA TGTGCCAGCAGGGACAGTTCCTTCAACACTGAAGCTTTCTTT.

This rearrangement joins TRBV5-6 to TRBJ1-5; a weak D match, TRBD1 (5 bases). CDR3 size: 16 residues. Germline-derived CDR1 and CDR2 are SGHDT and YYEEEE. Trimming removed 1 base at V and 0 bases at J, with 11 bases between. CDR3 DNA sequence: TGTGCCAGCAGCTTGCTTTGGGGGGATAGCAATCAGCCCCAGCATTTT. This encodes CASSLLWGDSNQPQHF.

The chain uses TRBV10-3 and TRBJ2-2, with D perhaps matching TRBD1 (6 bases). Germline CDR1 is ENHRY and CDR2 is SYGVKD. The ends were cut back, 3 bases at V and 1 base at J, with 9 bases in the middle. The CDR3 loop spans 15 amino acids. The CDR3 DNA follows: TGTGCCATCAGTGAACCGGGACAGAACACCGGGGAGCTGTTTTTT. Encoded protein: CAISEPGQNTGELFF.

This clone was recorded once. V and J are TRBV11-2 and TRBJ1-6, with D hard to call. Trimming removed 6 bases from V and 7 bases from J, with 13 bases in between. Germline V gene sequence: CDR1 SGHAT, CDR2 FQNNGV. The CDR3 contains 14 residues. The CDR3 DNA sequence: TGTGCCAGCAGGTATACATTGAGGAATTCACCCCTCCACTTT. Its protein is CASRYTLRNSPLHF.

The chain carries TRBV5-1 and TRBJ1-6, with 10 nucleotides matching TRBD1. CDR3 length equals 15 residues. Germline loops: CDR1 SGHRS, CDR2 YFSETQ. J gave up 10 bases and V 0 bases, and 4 bases lay outside the gene matches. The CDR3 spells CASSLGDRGRSPLHF. The CDR3 DNA follows: TGCGCCAGCAGCTTGGGGGACAGGGGTAGATCACCCCTCCACTTT.

The genes are TRBV2 and TRBJ2-1, with TRBD1 matching 9 bases. The length of the CDR3 is 15 residues. The V segment lost 6 bases and the J segment 2 bases; nucleotides outside the gene matches: 5. The germline gives CDR1 SNHLY, CDR2 FYNNEI. CDR3 sequence: CASSLQGATYNEQFF. The CDR3 nucleotides read TGTGCCAGCAGCTTACAGGGGGCCACCTACAATGAGCAGTTCTTC.

The chain combines TRBV19 with TRBJ1-2, with 9 bases aligning to TRBD1. The CDR3 is 17 amino acids. Germline CDR1 is LNHDA and CDR2 is SQIVND (reference sequence). V lost 3 bases, J lost 1 base, and 9 bases stayed unmatched. Here the CDR3 DNA reads TGTGCCAGTAGTATCCCGGGACAGGGAACTTTTAACTATGGCTACACCTTC. Amino acids: CASSIPGQGTFNYGYTF. Complete variable domain (other parts from reference TRBV19 and TRBJ1-2): DGGITQSPKYLFRKEGQNVTLSCEQNLNHDAMYWYRQDPGQGLRLIYYSQIVNDFQKGDIAEGYSVSREKKESFPLTVTSAQKNPTAFYLCASSIPGQGTFNYGYTFGSGTRLTVV.

The chain joins TRBV6-2 or TRBV6-3 to TRBJ2-3; possible D gene TRBD2, 6 bases. The germline V gene has CDR1 MNHEY and CDR2 SVGEGT. The CDR3 is made up of 16 amino acids. V gave up 0 bases and J gave up 2 bases, with 12 bases separating them. CDR3 nucleotide sequence: TGTGCCAGCAGTTACTCGGTAGCGGAGATCACAGATACGCAGTATTTT. It specifies CASSYSVAEITDTQYF.

V usage is TRBV7-2 and J usage is TRBJ2-3; D is ambiguous. Germline V CDR1 and CDR2: SGHTA, FQGNSA. The CDR3 runs 14 residues. V lost 5 bases and J lost 1, with 10 bases in between. The CDR3 loop reads CASSLMRGTDTQYF. The CDR3 DNA reads TGTGCCAGCAGCCTAATGAGAGGCACAGATACGCAGTATTTT. The full variable domain, in which reference TRBV7-2 and TRBJ2-3 provide the parts outside the CDR3, is GAGVSQSPSNKVTEKGKDVELRCDPISGHTALYWYRQSLGQGLEFLIYFQGNSAPDKSGLPSDRFSAERTGGSVSTLTIQRTQQEDSAVYLCASSLMRGTDTQYFGPGTRLTVL.

DNA of the CDR3: TGTGCCAGCAGAGGGGGACTAGCGGGGGGTCCCCCCTACGAGCAGTACTTC. This encodes CASRGGLAGGPPYEQYF. This sequence joins TRBV2 and TRBJ2-7; TRBD2 matches at 15 bases. V lost 6 bases and J lost 2; bases outside the gene matches: 8. The CDR3 is 17 amino acids. Germline-derived CDR1 and CDR2 are SNHLY and FYNNEI.

To note about this clone: In the same sample, other DNA sequences code for this CDR3. The genes are TRBV4-2 and TRBJ2-7, with 7 bases lining up with TRBD1. The CDR3 is 14 residues long. V was clipped by 1 base and J by 0 bases; unmatched bases: 0. In germline, CDR1 is LGHNA, CDR2 YNFKEQ. CDR3 sequence (DNA): TGTGCCAGCAGCCAAGGGGACAGCTCCTACGAGCAGTACTTC. Encoded protein: CASSQGDSSYEQYF.

This clone was seen a few times. The chain joins TRBV11-2 to TRBJ1-2; D may be TRBD1 (6 bases). This CDR3 spans 17 amino acids. V lost 4 bases, J lost 2 bases, and 20 bases lay in between. Germline CDR1 and CDR2: SGHAT and FQNNGV. This CDR3 reads CASSSDGWGLINYGYTF. The CDR3, as DNA: TGTGCCAGCAGCTCAGACGGTTGGGGGCTAATAAACTATGGCTACACCTTC.

The genes are TRBV11-2 and TRBJ1-6, with D possibly matching TRBD1 (6 bases). Trimming pared 7 bases from V and 6 bases from J, leaving 13 bases between. The CDR3 is 14 amino acids. Germline CDR1 and CDR2: SGHAT and FQNNGV. Here the CDR3 DNA reads TGTGCCAGCACCATGACAGGCTTTAATTCACCCCTCCACTTT. It yields the protein CASTMTGFNSPLHF.

The genes are TRBV10-1 and TRBJ1-2, with 8 bases aligning to TRBD1. The J segment lost 4 bases and the V segment lost 2 bases, leaving 21 bases of the junction unmatched. Germline CDR1 is WNHNN and CDR2 is SYGVQD (reference sequence). The CDR3 consists of 20 residues. CDR3 coding DNA: TGCGCCAGCAGTGAGGTAAAGCCCGGGACAGGTAATCCTAATCGCTATGGCTACACCTTC. Protein product: CASSEVKPGTGNPNRYGYTF.